This T cell receptor beta chain was sequenced for a study of CD8 T cells in ankylosing spondylitis. General study findings and limits: A CD8+ phenotype characterized the disease-linked clones, which were relatively rare in peripheral blood. Significantly higher representation of disease-linked clones was reported for matched ankylosing spondylitis synovial fluid.

The V end lost 3 bases, the J end lost 8 bases, and 16 bases lay between the germline ends. Germline CDR1 is MDHEN and CDR2 is SYDVKM. The CDR3 is 15 amino acids. TCRdb redid the calling of the 5' RACE reads with MiXCR, one entry per CDR3 protein. Of some 140,000 distinct CDR3 sequences listed, roughly 8.3% were seen once; the top ten hold about 7.1%. This clonotype was observed many times. Its antigen is still unknown. The sample was synovial fluid, either unsorted or a sorted T cell fraction (not recorded which). The gene calls are TRBV28 and TRBJ1-4; D is undetermined. The source is a male donor with ankylosing spondylitis. The CDR3 DNA reads TGTGCCAGCAGTTTCGGTTCTTCGTTTCTAGAAAAACTGTTTTTT. Translating it yields CASSFGSSFLEKLFF.